The 23 T cell receptor beta chains below were found in one sample sequenced in a study of neoadjuvant anti-PD-1 for oral cavity cancer. Only in-frame clones appear in the TCRdb table, and some are missing; sequencing was by immunoSEQ multiplex PCR. The sample consists of fewer than 7,000 clones, 74% of them appearing once. The input for sequencing was PBMCs, taken before nivolumab (anti-PD-1) treatment. Receptors were obtained from a person aged 40 to 85 with oral cavity squamous cell carcinoma.

This clone was counted a single time. The chain combines TRBV7-8 with TRBJ1-5; D call uncertain. The CDR3 has 14 amino acids. The germline V gene encodes CDR1 SGHVS and CDR2 FQNEAQ. Trimming removed 5 bases from V and 0 bases from J, with 8 bases in between. The chain's CDR3 is CASSPANSNQPQHF. In DNA form, the CDR3 reads TGTGCCAGCAGCCCGGCTAATAGCAATCAGCCCCAGCATTTT.

This chain connects TRBV7-2 to TRBJ1-5; D is unclear. Germline V CDR1 and CDR2: SGHTA, FQGNSA. V lost 5 bases to trimming and J lost 3 bases, with 8 bases between them. The CDR3 is made up of 13 amino acids. CDR3 region: CASSGGLNQPQHF. As DNA, the CDR3 is TGTGCCAGCAGCGGAGGGCTCAATCAGCCCCAGCATTTT.

This clone has just one count. This sequence joins TRBV4-1 and TRBJ1-1; D call uncertain. The CDR3 consists of 15 residues. With 2 bases removed from V and 3 bases from J, the gap between germline ends came to 13 bases. Looked up from germline, CDR1 is MGHRA and CDR2 is YSYEKL. The CDR3 is CASSQPRTEHTEAFF. The CDR3 nucleotides are TGCGCCAGCAGCCAACCCCGGACGGAACACACTGAAGCTTTCTTT.

V usage is TRBV30 and J usage is TRBJ1-1; 9 bases line up with TRBD1. Unmatched junction bases numbered 8, after V lost 2 bases and J lost 4 bases. The CDR3 is 15 residues long. Germline values: CDR1 GTSNPN, CDR2 SVGIG (reference sequence). The CDR3 coding sequence is TGTGCCTGGAGTCTTCAGACAGGGGGGAGCACTGAAGCTTTCTTT. Amino acid sequence: CAWSLQTGGSTEAFF.

The rearrangement links TRBV7-9 to TRBJ1-1; D unclear. Germline V lookup: CDR1 SEHNR, CDR2 FQNEAQ (reference sequence). CDR3 length: 14 residues. V was shortened by 0 bases and J by 6 bases, with 11 bases between the two germline ends. The CDR3 sequence is CASSLANPAAEAFF. CDR3 in DNA: TGTGCCAGCAGCTTAGCAAACCCGGCTGCTGAAGCTTTCTTT.

This clone was detected only a few times. This chain links TRBV5-6 with TRBJ1-2, with D unclear. Per the germline V gene, CDR1 is SGHDT and CDR2 is YYEEEE. CDR3 length equals 16 residues. The V and J ends lost 0 bases and 2 bases respectively, with 14 bases between them. CDR3 region: CASSLVGGNLNYGYTF. CDR3 DNA: TGTGCCAGCAGCTTGGTGGGTGGCAACCTCAACTATGGCTACACCTTC.

V is TRBV6-1 and J is TRBJ2-5; tentatively, D is TRBD1 (6 bases). V lost 3 bases and J lost 4, with 12 bases in between. Per germline, CDR1 MNHNS and CDR2 SASEGT. The CDR3 runs to 14 residues. The CDR3 spells CASSDSGAGETQYF. DNA of the CDR3: TGTGCCAGCAGTGATTCAGGGGCTGGAGAGACCCAGTACTTC.

Only one count was recorded for this clone. The chain employs TRBV27 and TRBJ1-4; D unclear. CDR3 length: 17 residues. Germline loops: CDR1 MNHEY, CDR2 SMNVEV (reference sequence). The V and J ends lost 3 bases and 0 bases respectively, with 14 bases between them. DNA of the CDR3: TGTGCCAGCAGTTTGCGAGGTCTCCCAGCAACTAATGAAAAACTGTTTTTT. This translates into CASSLRGLPATNEKLFF.

The chain employs TRBV30 and TRBJ2-3; D is ambiguous. CDR3 size: 14 residues. Germline CDR1 reads GTSNPN; CDR2 reads SVGIG (reference sequence). Trimming left V 4 bases short and J 6 bases short, with 17 bases between. The CDR3 DNA reads TGTGCCTGGAAAAAGACCTACACACAGGATACGCAGTATTTT. It codes for CAWKKTYTQDTQYF.

The gene calls are TRBV15 and TRBJ2-7; D gene uncertain. With 0 bases removed from V and 2 bases from J, the gap between germline ends came to 8 bases. CDR1 and CDR2 (germline): LNHNV, YYDKDF (reference sequence). The CDR3 is 14 amino acids. This chain's CDR3 is CATSRDYPAYEQYF. In DNA form, the CDR3 reads TGTGCCACCAGCAGAGATTACCCCGCCTACGAGCAGTACTTC.

J is TRBJ1-6 and V is TRBV6-1; D remains unclear. CDR1 MNHNS and CDR2 SASEGT come from the germline V gene. There are 15 residues in the CDR3. V lost 9 bases to trimming and J lost 0 bases, with 12 bases between them. The DNA for the CDR3 is TGTGCCAGATACAGCTTCCCCTCCTATAATTCACCCCTCCACTTT. Translated, it gives CARYSFPSYNSPLHF.

This clone was observed a few times. This chain joins TRBV10-1 and TRBJ2-2; no clear D gene. Germline CDR1 is WNHNN and CDR2 is SYGVQD (reference sequence). V lost 0 bases to trimming and J lost 6 bases, with 8 bases between them. This CDR3 region has 14 residues. CDR3 bases: TGCGCCAGCAGTGAGTCCTCCGAGGCCGGGGAGCTGTTTTTT. Protein sequence: CASSESSEAGELFF.

V gene TRBV11-2 combines with J gene TRBJ1-5; TRBD1 matches 7 bases. CDR3 size: 14 residues. Trimming took 5 bases from V and 5 from J; bases not matched to a gene: 6. Germline V lookup: CDR1 SGHAT, CDR2 FQNNGV. In DNA, the CDR3 is TGTGCCAGCAGCGTCTCAGGGGGAGATCAGCCCCAGCATTTT. It specifies CASSVSGGDQPQHF.

The V call is TRBV5-4, the J call TRBJ2-2, with no clear D. The ends were cut back, 0 bases at V and 8 bases at J, with 8 bases in the middle. Germline V gene data show CDR1 as SGHNT and CDR2 as YYREEE (reference sequence). The CDR3 covers 13 residues. CDR3: CASSLVAAGELFF. In DNA form, the CDR3 reads TGTGCCAGCAGCTTGGTGGCGGCAGGGGAGCTGTTTTTT.

The rearrangement links TRBV7-2 to TRBJ1-2; the match to TRBD1 covers 7 bases. Germline-derived CDR1 and CDR2 are SGHTA and FQGNSA. The junction had 5 bases not matched to a gene; V was cut back by 0 bases and J by 4 bases. This CDR3 is built from 15 residues. Here the CDR3 DNA reads TGTGCCAGCAGCTTAGCGGGACAGAACCTCTATGGCTACACCTTC. Amino acid sequence: CASSLAGQNLYGYTF. The full variable domain, in which reference TRBV7-2 and TRBJ1-2 provide the parts outside the CDR3, is GAGVSQSPSNKVTEKGKDVELRCDPISGHTALYWYRQSLGQGLEFLIYFQGNSAPDKSGLPSDRFSAERTGGSVSTLTIQRTQQEDSAVYLCASSLAGQNLYGYTFGSGTRLTVV.

There are a few counts of this clone. This rearrangement joins TRBV4-1 to TRBJ2-1; 7 bases fit TRBD1. The V gene's germline CDR1 is MGHRA and CDR2 YSYEKL. The V and J ends lost 1 base and 5 bases, in that order; junction bases with no gene match: 11. This CDR3 has 17 residues. Here the CDR3 DNA reads TGCGCCAGCAGCCAAGTAGGATGGACAGGCCTAAACAATGAGCAGTTCTTC. This translates into CASSQVGWTGLNNEQFF.

In this sample, this clone turned up a few times. The chain carries TRBV30 and TRBJ1-1; weak D call: TRBD1 (5 bases). Trimming took off 3 bases at V and 1 base at J, with 12 bases between the two ends. This CDR3 is 14 amino acids long. The germline CDR1 and CDR2 sequences are GTSNPN and SVGIG (reference sequence). The CDR3 loop reads CAWRDITSNTEAFF. The CDR3 DNA reads TGTGCCTGGAGGGACATAACCTCGAACACTGAAGCTTTCTTT.

CDR3 sequence (DNA): TGTGCCAGCAGGGGTAGGGACACGGGGAACTATGGCTACACCTTC. This encodes CASRGRDTGNYGYTF. The rearrangement links TRBV25-1 to TRBJ1-2; TRBD1 might be the D (6 bases). The CDR3 consists of 15 residues. The ends were cut back, 6 bases at V and 2 bases at J, with 16 bases in the middle. Germline CDR1 reads MGHDK; CDR2 reads SYGVNS.

This clone was counted a few times. The rearrangement uses TRBV5-1 and TRBJ1-6; 9 bases align to TRBD1. This CDR3 comprises 17 residues. The germline V gene has CDR1 SGHRS and CDR2 YFSETQ. After removal of 4 bases from V and 7 bases from J, the junction contained 12 bases not matched to a gene. The CDR3 nucleotides read TGCGCCAGCAGCACGAATCCCACCGGGACAGGGAATTCACCCCTCCACTTT. Its protein is CASSTNPTGTGNSPLHF.

This chain uses TRBV5-6 with TRBJ2-3; tentative D call: TRBD2 (6 bases). V was pared by 0 bases and J by 6 bases, with 23 bases between. Germline CDR1 is SGHDT and CDR2 is YYEEEE. This CDR3 is 18 amino acids long. This CDR3 reads CASSLVVGAVLAGDTQYF. The CDR3 DNA reads as TGTGCCAGCAGCTTGGTGGTCGGAGCGGTACTAGCTGGGGATACGCAGTATTTT.

In regard to this clone: The junction departs from germline at one end; a sequencing error may be responsible. The chain recombines TRBV10-3 with TRBJ2-3; the D gene could be TRBD1 or TRBD2 (5 bases each). This CDR3 has 13 amino acids. The germline CDR1 and CDR2 sequences are ENHRY and SYGVKD. The CDR3 coding sequence is TGTGCCCTCAGACCGGGGCTCACAGATACGCAGTATTTT. Translated, it gives CALRPGLTDTQYF.

The V call is TRBV10-3, the J call TRBJ2-5, with TRBD1 matching over 8 bases. The germline V gene has CDR1 ENHRY and CDR2 SYGVKD. This CDR3 is 14 amino acids long. J was trimmed by 4 bases and V by 2 bases; bases with no gene match: 3. The CDR3 DNA follows: TGTGCCATCAGTGAGCCGGGGACAGGAGAGACCCAGTACTTC. Its translation: CAISEPGTGETQYF.

This clone was picked up one time. The CDR3 DNA reads as TGTGCCAGCAGTTTGAGACAGTTTAACTCCTACGAGCAGTACTTC. Amino acid sequence: CASSLRQFNSYEQYF. V and J are TRBV27 and TRBJ2-7, with D possibly TRBD1 on 5 matching bases. Germline-derived CDR1 and CDR2 are MNHEY and SMNVEV (reference sequence). Between the trimmed V and J ends, which lost 3 bases and 0 bases, there was a span of 12 bases. This CDR3 is 15 amino acids long.